This TCR beta chain was profiled in a study of cytomegalovirus exposure and HLA in healthy donors. CDR3 size: 16 residues. J was trimmed by 7 bases and V by 3 bases; bases with no gene match: 10. Germline CDR1 is LGHNA and CDR2 is YNFKEQ. The PCR contained 60 Vbeta and 13 Jbeta primers. Measured with immunoSEQ multiplex PCR; TCRdb has only the in-frame clones, and not every one. This sample has around 140,000 clones, with about three quarters found just once. The sample taken for sequencing was PBMCs. This sequence was found in a male donor in good health and CMV-seronegative. The chain uses TRBV4-2 and TRBJ2-1; 9 bases fit TRBD1. CDR3 sequence (DNA): TGTGCCAGCAGCCAGGCAACGGGACAGGGTTTGAATGAGCAGTTCTTC. The encoded protein is CASSQATGQGLNEQFF.